The 2 T cell receptor beta chains below all came from one sample that was sequenced in a study of cytomegalovirus exposure and HLA in healthy donors. Use of 60 Vbeta and 13 Jbeta primers characterized the PCR. The data were produced by immunoSEQ multiplex PCR, yet TCRdb's version contains in-frame clones alone and is incomplete. Here the sample spans about 200,000 clones, roughly 83% being singletons. The sample comprised PBMCs. The receptors shown here come from a male donor in good health and CMV-seropositive.

This chain connects TRBV19 to TRBJ2-7, with 11 bases fitting TRBD1. The CDR3 covers 15 residues. CDR1 is LNHDA, CDR2 SQIVND, per germline (reference sequence). J gave up 6 bases and V 3 bases, and 7 bases lay outside the gene matches. CDR3 sequence (DNA): TGTGCCAGTAGTATGCCGGGACAGGGGGTTTTCGAGCAGTACTTC. This codes for CASSMPGQGVFEQYF.

The genes are TRBV19 and TRBJ2-3, with D maybe TRBD1 (5 bases). V was pared by 3 bases and J by 0 bases, with 10 bases between. This CDR3 comprises 15 residues. Germline loops: CDR1 LNHDA, CDR2 SQIVND (reference sequence). CDR3 loop: CASSIGHPSTDTQYF. The CDR3 nucleotides are TGTGCCAGTAGTATCGGACACCCTAGCACAGATACGCAGTATTTT.